This TCR beta chain originates from a study of T cell repertoires in cytomegalovirus infection. General study results and limits: Identification of carriers of CMV plus the relevant HLA was achieved through cumulative public TCR beta family frequency.

This clonotype was detected a few times. Its antigen is undetermined. TCRdb called the reads again in MiXCR, with one record for every CDR3 protein. This table has over 250,000 distinct CDR3 sequences, more than 20% appearing once. The CDR3 is 15 amino acids. V gave up 5 bases and J gave up 0 bases; unmatched junction bases: 6. Germline V gene lookup returns CDR1 SGHTA and CDR2 FQGNSA. The sequenced sample consisted of PBMCs. J is TRBJ1-1 and V is TRBV7-2, with 7 nucleotides matching TRBD1. This clonotype was sampled from a human donor in good health (CMV status not recorded). Some clones in this sample may be carry-over from other donors' samples. The CDR3 here is CASSIDRALNTEAFF. The DNA of the CDR3 is TGTGCCAGCAGCATCGACAGGGCCCTGAACACTGAAGCTTTCTTT.